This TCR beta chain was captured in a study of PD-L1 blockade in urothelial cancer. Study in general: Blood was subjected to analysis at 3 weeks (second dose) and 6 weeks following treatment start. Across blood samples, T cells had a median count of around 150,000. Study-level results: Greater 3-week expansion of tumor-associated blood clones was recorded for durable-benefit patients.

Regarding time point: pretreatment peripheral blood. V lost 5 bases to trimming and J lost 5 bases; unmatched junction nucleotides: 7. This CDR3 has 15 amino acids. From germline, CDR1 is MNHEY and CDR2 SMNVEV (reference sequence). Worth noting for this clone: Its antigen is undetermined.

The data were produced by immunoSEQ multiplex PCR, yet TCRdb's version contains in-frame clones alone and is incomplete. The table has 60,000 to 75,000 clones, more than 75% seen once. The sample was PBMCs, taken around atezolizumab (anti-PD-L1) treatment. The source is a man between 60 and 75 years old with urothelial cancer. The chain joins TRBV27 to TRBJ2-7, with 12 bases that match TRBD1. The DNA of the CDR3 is TGTGCCAGCAGTCCCGGGACAGGGGGCATCCACGAGCAGTACTTC. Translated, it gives CASSPGTGGIHEQYF.